This T cell receptor beta chain was found in a study of OX40 agonist ivuxolimab in advanced cancers. About the study as a whole: Ivuxolimab was an agonistic, fully human IgG2 monoclonal antibody directed against OX40 (CD134), a costimulatory receptor. The point of sequencing TCRbeta in the periphery was to test whether ivuxolimab changed TCR sequence diversity and drove clonal T-cell expansion. Intravenous ivuxolimab was administered to patients every 2 weeks at six dose levels: 0.01, 0.1, 0.3, 1.5, 3 and 10 mg/kg. Prior anti-PD-1, anti-PD-L1 or anti-CTLA-4 therapy was permitted, and checkpoint inhibitors had been received by around 40% of dose-escalation patients. Partial responses were achieved by three dose-escalation patients, of whom one had hepatocellular carcinoma and two had cutaneous melanoma. The monotherapy dose-escalation portion (N ≈ 52 patients) of the phase I ivuxolimab trial is reported in the paper. Among the 52 dose-escalation patients, approximately 20 had hepatocellular carcinoma, around 15 melanoma, 9 renal cell carcinoma and 9 head and neck cancer. In the dose-escalation cohort, 82.7% of patients were male, and the mean age was approximately 60 years, with a range of roughly 20 to 79.

Patients with a history of autoimmune disease or receiving systemic immunosuppression were excluded from the trial. Peripheral blood for TCR sequencing was drawn from every dose cohort at baseline, at cycle 4 day 1 and at cycle 7 day 1. The samples were taken from a phase I, first-in-human, multicenter, open-label dose-escalation trial of ivuxolimab. Adults with locally advanced or metastatic head and neck squamous cell, hepatocellular, melanoma or renal cell carcinoma were enrolled in the trial. CD4+ and CD8+ T cells were sorted separately from peripheral blood before TCR sequencing. What the study reported, not specific to this receptor: Low levels of normalized T-cell clonal expansion were also seen in some patients who did not respond. Partial responders in the 0.1-3.0 mg/kg groups had among the lowest normalized peripheral clonal expansion, especially among CD8+ T cells. Clonal expansion of both CD4+ and CD8+ blood T cells was observed from baseline to week 6 at doses 0.1 to 3.0 mg/kg. After ivuxolimab, expanded clones were on average more numerous among CD8+ T cells than among CD4+ T cells. The antigen specificity of the peripheral T cells that underwent clonal expansion was not determined.

The germline V gene provides CDR1 ENHRY and CDR2 SYGVKD. V loses 5 bases at its end and J loses 0 bases; junction bases beyond the gene matches: 7. Including the terminal cysteine and phenylalanine, the CDR3 comprises 16 residues. CDR3 DNA only is kept here, 48 bases in frame from base 1. Worth noting for this clone: It has no known antigen specificity. Per-base quality was not reported, and no clone a single base away is much larger than it.

To sequence the TCRbeta CDR3 region, genomic DNA was isolated from the sorted cells. The immunoSEQ Assay was used to sequence the TCRbeta CDR3 regions. In TCRdb, the immuneACCESS table is reduced to in-frame sequences with V and J assigned. These tables do not hold every clone; where another copy was compared, an unresolved V gene accounts for under half, and the others remain unexplained. This sample comprises 70,000 or so clones, 80% to 85% of them detected only once. Clones ranked in the top ten supply roughly 0.85% of the sample. The chain couples TRBV10-3 to TRBJ2-1; TRBD2 agrees with 7 junctional bases. The specimen comprised CD4+ or CD8+ T cells sorted from blood, sampled in a trial of the OX40 agonist ivuxolimab. The TCR originated in an adult with an advanced solid tumor such as melanoma, head and neck, liver or kidney cancer. This receptor has the CDR3 CAISSMLADSYNEQFF. The DNA is as follows: TGTGCCATCAGTTCCATGCTAGCGGACTCCTACAATGAGCAGTTCTTC.